Presented here are 24 T cell receptor beta chains from one specimen sequenced in a study of cytomegalovirus exposure and HLA in healthy donors. The PCR had 60 Vbeta and 13 Jbeta primers. Sequencing was performed with immunoSEQ multiplex PCR; in TCRdb, only in-frame clones are kept and a portion is missing. The sample records about 130,000 clones, roughly 17% being singletons. Sequencing used PBMCs. The receptors come from a female donor in good health and CMV-seropositive.

V gene TRBV25-1 combines with J gene TRBJ2-5, with TRBD1 matching over 8 bases. V lost 3 bases, J lost 3 bases, and 6 bases stayed unmatched. This CDR3 contains 15 residues. Germline CDR1 MGHDK, CDR2 SYGVNS. The CDR3: CASSDPGQGKETQYF. Here the CDR3 DNA reads TGTGCCAGCAGTGACCCTGGACAGGGAAAAGAGACCCAGTACTTC.

The chain is built from TRBV9 and TRBJ2-5; 11 nucleotides match TRBD2. V lost 3 bases, J lost 4 bases, and 2 bases stayed unmatched. Per germline, CDR1 SGDLS and CDR2 YYNGEE. This CDR3 contains 14 residues. The CDR3 DNA is TGTGCCAGCAGCGCCGGACTAGCGGGAGAGACCCAGTACTTC. Translated, it gives CASSAGLAGETQYF.

This clone was seen more than once but under ten times. The chain recombines TRBV19 with TRBJ1-1; TRBD1 matches 7 bases. CDR3 size: 14 residues. Trimming took 6 bases from V and 5 from J; bases not matched to a gene: 9. CDR1 LNHDA and CDR2 SQIVND come from the germline V gene (reference sequence). DNA for the CDR3: TGTGCCAGTAGGACCTCGACAGGGCGGACTGAAGCTTTCTTT. It translates to CASRTSTGRTEAFF.

As to this clone: One junction end does not reproduce the germline sequence, and a read error may be involved. The V call is TRBV4-1, the J call TRBJ2-5, with D possibly TRBD2 on 7 matching bases. The CDR3 runs 17 residues. In germline, CDR1 is MGHRA, CDR2 YSYEKL. In nucleotides, the CDR3 is TGCGCCAGCAGCCAAGAAAGGGGGGGCCAGAACCAGGAGACCCAGTACTTC. Its protein is CASSQERGGQNQETQYF.

V gene TRBV7-6 combines with J gene TRBJ2-3, with D perhaps TRBD1 (5 bases). The CDR3 is made up of 16 amino acids. V lost 2 bases and J lost 0, with 12 bases in between. The germline gives CDR1 SGHVS, CDR2 FNYEAQ. The CDR3 region is CASSLSWTISTDTQYF. CDR3 DNA: TGTGCCAGCAGCTTATCCTGGACAATTAGCACAGATACGCAGTATTTT.

The J gene is TRBJ1-4, the V gene TRBV4-3; D not certain. V was cut by 1 base and J by 6 bases, with 9 bases left in between. CDR1 and CDR2 from the germline V gene are LGHNA and YSLEER. This CDR3 region has 14 residues. CDR3 protein: CASSQGRFDEKLFF. In DNA form, the CDR3 reads TGCGCCAGCAGCCAAGGGAGGTTCGATGAAAAACTGTTTTTT.

The chain combines TRBV28 with TRBJ2-7; no firm D call. The CDR3 is made up of 11 amino acids. The germline V gene has CDR1 MDHEN and CDR2 SYDVKM. V was shortened by 5 bases and J by 4 bases, with 6 bases between the two germline ends. The CDR3 reads CASSPEYEQYF. Written as DNA, the CDR3 is TGTGCCAGCAGTCCGGAGTACGAGCAGTACTTC.

The CDR3: CASSAGGGYPEAFF. The CDR3 DNA is TGTGCCAGCAGTGCCGGGGGGGGCTATCCTGAAGCTTTCTTT. The V and J genes are TRBV28 and TRBJ1-1; tentatively, D is TRBD1 (6 bases). The CDR3 runs to 14 residues. CDR1 and CDR2 from the germline V gene are MDHEN and SYDVKM. Trimming took 5 bases from V and 6 from J, leaving 16 bases between them.

A few counts support this clone. The chain recombines TRBV9 with TRBJ2-7; weak D call: TRBD1 (5 bases). Trimming stripped 0 bases from V and 4 bases from J, with 5 bases between. CDR1 and CDR2 (germline): SGDLS, YYNGEE. CDR3 length: 12 amino acids. CDR3 nucleotide sequence: TGTGCCAGCAGCGTAGAGGGGTACGAGCAGTACTTC. Translated: CASSVEGYEQYF.

The CDR3 loop is CASSRFLQETQYF. CDR3 nucleotides: TGTGCCAGCAGCCGGTTCTTGCAAGAGACCCAGTACTTC. The chain carries TRBV7-9 and TRBJ2-5; D is ambiguous. Germline values: CDR1 SEHNR, CDR2 FQNEAQ (reference sequence). The CDR3 has 13 residues. Trimming left V 5 bases short and J 2 bases short, with 9 bases between. The full variable domain, with the rest looked up from reference TRBV7-9 and TRBJ2-5, is DTGVSQNPRHKITKRGQNVTFRCDPISEHNRLYWYRQTLGQGPEFLTYFQNEAQLEKSRLLSDRFSAERPKGSFSTLEIQRTEQGDSAMYLCASSRFLQETQYFGPGTRLLVL.

The chain uses TRBV13 and TRBJ2-1; tentative D call: TRBD2 (5 bases). Trimming stripped 1 base from V and 10 bases from J, with 11 bases between. Germline CDR1 reads PRHDT; CDR2 reads FYEKMQ (reference sequence). CDR3 size: 13 residues. The CDR3 DNA sequence: TGTGCCAGCAGCTTAGACGGGGTCAACGAGCAGTTCTTC. Protein: CASSLDGVNEQFF. Complete variable domain (other parts from reference TRBV13 and TRBJ2-1): AAGVIQSPRHLIKEKRETATLKCYPIPRHDTVYWYQQGPGQDPQFLISFYEKMQSDKGSIPDRFSAQQFSDYHSELNMSSLELGDSALYFCASSLDGVNEQFFGPGTRLTVL.

This clone has more than one count but fewer than ten. The J gene is TRBJ1-4, the V gene TRBV30, with D maybe TRBD1 (5 bases). CDR3 length: 16 residues. The V and J ends lost 0 bases and 8 bases respectively, with 19 bases between them. Germline CDR1 GTSNPN, CDR2 SVGIG (reference sequence). In DNA form, the CDR3 reads TGTGCCTGGAGTGTCAGATCTATCGGGGGGAGCGAAAAACTGTTTTTT. It codes for CAWSVRSIGGSEKLFF.

V and J are TRBV15 and TRBJ2-1; D unclear. Germline V gene sequence: CDR1 LNHNV, CDR2 YYDKDF (reference sequence). This CDR3 is 15 amino acids long. Deletions cut 4 bases from V and 0 bases from J, with 10 bases between. CDR3 protein: CATSTARNSYNEQFF. CDR3 in DNA: TGTGCCACCAGCACCGCTAGAAACTCCTACAATGAGCAGTTCTTC.

J is TRBJ2-7 and V is TRBV19, with 9 positions matching TRBD1. V trimming: 5 bases; J trimming: 4 bases; junction bases outside the gene matches: 9. Germline V gene sequence: CDR1 LNHDA, CDR2 SQIVND (reference sequence). The CDR3 covers 15 residues. CDR3 DNA: TGTGCCAGTAGTCCAGCCGGGACAGGGCTGTACGAGCAGTACTTC. Its protein product is CASSPAGTGLYEQYF.

The table lists this clone with a few counts. The chain is built from TRBV20-1 and TRBJ1-2, with D perhaps TRBD1 (5 bases). Germline lookup yields CDR1 DFQATT and CDR2 SNEGSKA (reference sequence). Trimming shortened V by 3 bases and J by 8 bases, and 10 bases separated the two germline ends. The CDR3 is made up of 11 amino acids. This CDR3 is CSASFRAGYTF. Here the CDR3 DNA reads TGCAGTGCTAGTTTCAGGGCGGGCTACACCTTC.

V is TRBV9 and J is TRBJ2-7; TRBD1 matches at 9 bases. Germline lookup yields CDR1 SGDLS and CDR2 YYNGEE. This CDR3 comprises 16 residues. V dropped 2 bases and J dropped 2; count of bases not matched to a gene: 8. The CDR3 region is CASSVSGTGNTYEQYF. The CDR3 DNA reads TGTGCCAGCAGCGTGTCCGGGACAGGGAATACCTACGAGCAGTACTTC.

This clone has a handful of counts. The rearrangement joins TRBV30 to TRBJ1-6, with D possibly TRBD1 on 6 matching bases. Between the trimmed V and J ends, which lost 2 bases and 8 bases, there was a span of 13 bases. The CDR3 covers 14 residues. The germline V gene encodes CDR1 GTSNPN and CDR2 SVGIG (reference sequence). DNA for the CDR3: TGTGCCTGGAGTACGGACAGCCGTTATTCACCCCTCCACTTT. Its translation is CAWSTDSRYSPLHF.

The rearrangement uses TRBV6-1 and TRBJ2-1; 7 bases align to TRBD2. V shed 11 bases and J 3 bases; nucleotides not matched to a gene: 4. The CDR3 contains 12 residues. CDR1 and CDR2 (germline): MNHNS, SASEGT. The chain's CDR3 is CAGGGLYNEQFF. The CDR3 DNA sequence: TGTGCCGGGGGGGGTCTCTACAATGAGCAGTTCTTC.

A few counts support this clone. The chain carries TRBV5-1 and TRBJ1-4; D not resolved. The CDR3 is 14 amino acids. Trimming shortened V by 0 bases and J by 5 bases, and 8 bases separated the two germline ends. CDR1 is SGHRS, CDR2 YFSETQ, per germline. The CDR3 sequence: CASSLAAGNEKLFF. DNA of the CDR3: TGCGCCAGCAGCTTGGCGGCAGGCAATGAAAAACTGTTTTTT.

Concerning this clone: This CDR3 is also generated by other DNA sequences in the sample. This chain joins TRBV5-8 and TRBJ1-5; D gene unclear. There are 11 residues in the CDR3. The V gene lost 4 bases and the J gene lost 5 bases, with 4 bases spanning the gap. The V gene's germline CDR1 is SGHTS and CDR2 YDEGEE. The CDR3 is CASSPYQPQHF. The CDR3 DNA reads TGTGCCAGCAGCCCCTATCAGCCCCAGCATTTT.

The chain links TRBV30 to TRBJ1-3; possibly TRBD1 for D (5 bases). CDR3 length equals 19 residues. Germline V lookup: CDR1 GTSNPN, CDR2 SVGIG (reference sequence). The V gene lost 2 bases and the J gene lost 4 bases, with 27 bases spanning the gap. CDR3 DNA: TGTGCCTGGAGTTTGATGAGGACCACAGGTATGGAAAGCGGAAACACCATATATTTT. Its translation is CAWSLMRTTGMESGNTIYF.

CDR3 DNA: TGTGCCAGCAGCCAAGATGACAGCTATGGCTACACCTTC. The encoded protein is CASSQDDSYGYTF. The chain has TRBV4-2 and TRBJ1-2; possibly TRBD1 for D (5 bases). The CDR3 extends over 13 amino acids. The germline V gene encodes CDR1 LGHNA and CDR2 YNFKEQ. V dropped 0 bases and J dropped 4 bases, with 6 bases sitting between them.

This chain links TRBV18 with TRBJ1-5; no clear D gene. Germline values: CDR1 KGHSH, CDR2 LQKENI. The CDR3 is 16 residues long. V lost 3 bases, J lost 5 bases, and 17 bases lay in between. CDR3 in DNA: TGTGCCAGCTCACCTAAAGGTGGAGGGCCCGATCAGCCCCAGCATTTT. The encoded protein is CASSPKGGGPDQPQHF.

The V and J genes are TRBV5-1 and TRBJ1-2; D possibly corresponds to TRBD1 (5 bases). The V and J ends lost 0 bases and 8 bases respectively, with 17 bases between them. This CDR3 region has 15 residues. Germline V gene data show CDR1 as SGHRS and CDR2 as YFSETQ. CDR3 nucleotides: TGCGCCAGCAGCTTGGGCAGGGTGGCGTATGGGGGCTACACCTTC. It encodes CASSLGRVAYGGYTF.